This T cell receptor beta chain was observed in a study of cytomegalovirus exposure and HLA in healthy donors. Study results and caveats: A missense variant in DCLRE1C was later tied to TCR beta V- and J-gene trimming.

Between the trimmed V and J ends, which lost 5 bases and 8 bases, there was a span of 7 bases. The CDR3 contains 11 residues. Germline CDR1 and CDR2: SGHTA and FQGTGA. PCR involved 60 Vbeta and 13 Jbeta primers. Assay: immunoSEQ multiplex PCR; the TCRdb copy retains only in-frame clones and omits some. The sample lists 90,000 to 95,000 clones; around 78% were seen once. The donors, nominally healthy at sampling, likely had unrecorded immune exposures. Comment on this clone: Antigen specificity is unknown.

The chain couples TRBV7-3 to TRBJ2-1, with D hard to call. The sequencing input was PBMCs. The clonotype was recovered from a young man in good health and CMV-seronegative. The CDR3 nucleotides read TGTGCCAGCAGCAATTCCTATGAGCAGTTCTTC. Its translation is CASSNSYEQFF.